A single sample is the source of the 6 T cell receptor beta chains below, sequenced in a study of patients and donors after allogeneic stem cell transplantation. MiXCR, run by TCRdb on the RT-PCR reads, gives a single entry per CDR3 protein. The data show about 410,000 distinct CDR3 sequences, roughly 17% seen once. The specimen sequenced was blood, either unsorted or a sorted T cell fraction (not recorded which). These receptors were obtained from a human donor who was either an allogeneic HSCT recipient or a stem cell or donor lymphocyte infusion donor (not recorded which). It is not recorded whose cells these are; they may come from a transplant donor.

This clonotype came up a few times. In DNA form, the CDR3 reads TGCGCCAGCAGCTTGTTTTCAGGGACCGGGGAGCTGTTTTTT. Protein: CASSLFSGTGELFF. The gene calls are TRBV5-1 and TRBJ2-2; D is perhaps TRBD1 (5 bases). The CDR3 consists of 14 residues. V lost 1 base, J lost 5 bases, and 9 bases lay in between. Germline CDR1 is SGHRS and CDR2 is YFSETQ.

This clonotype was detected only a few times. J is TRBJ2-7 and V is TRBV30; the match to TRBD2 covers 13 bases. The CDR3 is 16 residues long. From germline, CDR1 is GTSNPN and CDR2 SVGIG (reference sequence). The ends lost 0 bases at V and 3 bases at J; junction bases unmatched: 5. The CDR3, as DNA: TGTGCCTGGAGTGTACCGAGACTAGCGGGAGGCTACGAGCAGTACTTC. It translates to CAWSVPRLAGGYEQYF.

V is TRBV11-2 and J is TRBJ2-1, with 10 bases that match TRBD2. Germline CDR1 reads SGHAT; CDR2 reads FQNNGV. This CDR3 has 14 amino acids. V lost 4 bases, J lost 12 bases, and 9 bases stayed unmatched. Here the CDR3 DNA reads TGTGCCAGCAGCTCGGAACTAGCGGGAACGGGGCAGTTCTTC. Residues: CASSSELAGTGQFF.

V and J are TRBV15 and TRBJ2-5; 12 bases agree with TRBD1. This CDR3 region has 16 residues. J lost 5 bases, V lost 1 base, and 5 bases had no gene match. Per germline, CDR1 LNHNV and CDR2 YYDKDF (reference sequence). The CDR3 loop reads CATSRGRDRGRETQYF. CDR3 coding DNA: TGTGCCACCAGCAGAGGCCGGGACAGGGGGCGGGAGACCCAGTACTTC.

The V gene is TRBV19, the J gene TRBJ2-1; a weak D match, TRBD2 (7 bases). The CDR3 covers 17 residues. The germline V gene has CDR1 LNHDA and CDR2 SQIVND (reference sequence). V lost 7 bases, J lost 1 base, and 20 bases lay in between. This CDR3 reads CASTRLGGDGSYNEQFF. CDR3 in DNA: TGTGCCAGTACCCGACTAGGGGGGGACGGGTCCTACAATGAGCAGTTCTTC.

DNA of the CDR3: TGTGCCAGCAGTTCCGGAAGGGCCAACGTCCTGACTTTC. This codes for CASSSGRANVLTF. The chain recombines TRBV27 with TRBJ2-6; D call uncertain. The CDR3 consists of 13 residues. V shed 4 bases and J shed 5 bases, with 6 bases lying between them. Germline lookup yields CDR1 MNHEY and CDR2 SMNVEV (reference sequence).